A selection of T cell receptor beta chains follows, all from one sample in a study of read filtering for tumor transcriptome and immune sequencing. MiXCR, run by TCRdb on the reads, gives a single entry per CDR3 protein. The repertoire holds roughly 130,000 distinct CDR3 sequences, 10% to 15% seen once, with approximately 11% in the top ten. Sequenced: a population of CD138-negative cells sorted from bone marrow. The receptors shown here come from a donor at least 40 years old with multiple myeloma. Both conserved end residues are part of each CDR3. A D gene is named only where the DNA matches it firmly. Only some rows state a clone size, as once, few, many or a class for expanded clones.

clone_size j_call v_call d_call cdr3_nt cdr3_aa
many TRBJ2-2 TRBV11-2 NA TGTGCCAGCAGCCTCCTGGTTGGGGAGCTGTTTTTT CASSLLVGELFF
many TRBJ2-2 TRBV7-9 TRBD1 TGTGCCAGCAGCCAACCTGCCGGGACAGGAGCCACCGGGGAGCTGTTTTTT CASSQPAGTGATGELFF
many TRBJ2-1 TRBV4-1 NA TGCGCCAGCAGCCAAACGACCGGAGCGTCCTACAATGAGCAGTTCTTC CASSQTTGASYNEQFF
many TRBJ2-1 TRBV19 NA TGTGCCAGTAGCGATAGGCAGACCTACAATGAGCAGTTCTTC CASSDRQTYNEQFF
NA TRBJ1-2 TRBV24-1 TRBD1 TGTGCCACCAGTGCCCCTGGGACAGGAGTAGCCCATGGCTACACCTTC CATSAPGTGVAHGYTF
many TRBJ2-5 TRBV5-1 NA TGCGCCAGCAGCTTGGGTTTTACGCAAGAGACCCAGTACTTC CASSLGFTQETQYF
NA TRBJ2-1 TRBV7-9 NA TGTGCCAGCAGCTTAGCACAACAGGTTTTTGAGCAGTTCTTC CASSLAQQVFEQFF
many TRBJ1-4 TRBV6-5 NA TGTGCCAGCAGTGCGACAGCTTTCACTAATGAAAAACTGTTTTTT CASSATAFTNEKLFF
many TRBJ2-3 TRBV7-8 NA TGTGCCAGCAGCTATAGCGGAAACACAGATACGCAGTATTTT CASSYSGNTDTQYF
many TRBJ2-1 TRBV20-1 NA TGCAGTGCTAAGGGCAATGAGCAGTTCTTC CSAKGNEQFF
many TRBJ2-7 TRBV7-9 TRBD1 TGTGCCAGCAGCAAGGGGACAGTTCAACACGAGCAGTACTTC CASSKGTVQHEQYF
NA TRBJ2-1 TRBV28 TRBD2 TGTGCCAGCAGTTTAACGGCACTAGCGGGAGGGTACAATAAGCAGTTCTTC CASSLTALAGGYNKQFF
many TRBJ2-7 TRBV7-2 TRBD2 TGTGCCAGCAGCTTAGTACTAGCGGGAGGGCCTTCCGGCGAGCAGTACTTC CASSLVLAGGPSGEQYF
many TRBJ2-1 TRBV2 TRBD2 TGTGCCAGCAGGGAGCTGACTAGCGGGGGGGCCCGGGAGCAGTTCTTC CASRELTSGGAREQFF
NA TRBJ2-1 TRBV6-1 TRBD2 TGTGCCTGCAGGAAACTAGCGGGGGGGCCCTTCGATGAGCAGTTCTTT CACRKLAGGPFDEQFF
many TRBJ2-3 TRBV7-2 TRBD2 TGTGCCAGCAGCTTCACCTTCGGGGGGGCCGTGGATACGCAGTATTTT CASSFTFGGAVDTQYF
few TRBJ2-5 TRBV30 NA TGTGCCTGGAGTACTACTAGGGCAGAGACCCAGTACTTC CAWSTTRAETQYF
many TRBJ2-1 TRBV11-2 NA TGTGCCAGCAGCTTATGGGGCGGGAAGCCGTACAATGAGCAGTTCTTC CASSLWGGKPYNEQFF
many TRBJ2-7 TRBV24-1 NA TGTGCAATTCAAGGAGGGCCTCTCAACGAGCAGTACTTC CAIQGGPLNEQYF
many TRBJ1-1 TRBV12-3/TRBV12-4 NA TGTGCCACCAAGGGGAGTTGGGCTGAAGCTTTCTTT CATKGSWAEAFF
many TRBJ2-7 TRBV20-1 NA TGCAGTGCTTCACAGGCCGAGCGTTCCTACGAGCAGTACTTC CSASQAERSYEQYF
many TRBJ2-1 TRBV11-2 NA TGTGCCAGCAGCCCATACGGGCTAGCTGCCGACAATGAGCAGTTCTTC CASSPYGLAADNEQFF
many TRBJ1-2 TRBV6-2/TRBV6-3 NA TGTGCCAGCAGTTACCGTGTTGATTTGAGTTCTCCGAATGGCTACACCTTC CASSYRVDLSSPNGYTF
NA TRBJ2-3 TRBV3-1 TRBD2 TGTGCCAGCAGCCCGAATAGCGGGAGGGCCACAGATACGCAGTATTTT CASSPNSGRATDTQYF
many TRBJ1-4 TRBV20-1 TRBD1 TGCAGTGCCCCGGATGGGACAGGGGTAACTAATGAAAAACTGTTTTTT CSAPDGTGVTNEKLFF
few TRBJ2-4 TRBV19 TRBD1 TGTGCCACCGAGGACAGGGATTATAGAAACATTCAGTACTTC CATEDRDYRNIQYF
many TRBJ2-2 TRBV12-3/TRBV12-4 NA TGTGCCAGCAGAGCTAGCGATGTAAACACCGGGGAGCTGTTTTTT CASRASDVNTGELFF
many TRBJ2-1 TRBV15 TRBD1 TGTGCCACCAGCGGGCAGGGGGTAGACAATGAGCAGTTCTTC CATSGQGVDNEQFF